This note documents a single TCR beta chain sequence. Its specificity is unknown. TCRdb's table, derived via immunoSEQ multiplex PCR, lists solely in-frame clones and lacks some. Of about 88,000 clones in the sample, around 90% were seen once. This sample was taken from a study of T cell responses to AZD1222 COVID-19 vaccine. Study-wide background: Second doses at about 4 or about 12 weeks were pooled.

The ends were cut back, 10 bases at V and 1 base at J, with 9 bases in the middle. CDR3 length equals 12 residues. Germline V gene sequence: CDR1 KGHDR, CDR2 SFDVKD. The study's findings and limits: Dominant CD4 TCR responses targeted spike regions 160-218 and 743-854.

The source was peripheral blood, collected on day 0 of AZD1222 vaccination. The chain uses TRBV24-1 and TRBJ1-1; possibly TRBD1 for D (5 bases). The source is an adult in good health. DNA of the CDR3: TGTGCCACAGGACATCAGAACACTGAAGCTTTCTTT. It translates to CATGHQNTEAFF.